One sample yielded the 21 T cell receptor beta chains listed below, sequenced in a study of cytomegalovirus exposure and HLA in healthy donors. The table came from immunoSEQ multiplex PCR; TCRdb's copy has only in-frame clones and leaves some out. The table records approximately 150,000 clones, around nine tenths of them present only once. Sequenced input: PBMCs. The receptor set was obtained from a woman younger than 30 in good health and CMV-seropositive.

The J gene is TRBJ2-1, the V gene TRBV11-2; TRBD2 aligns across 15 bases. There are 17 residues in the CDR3. J gave up 7 bases and V 5 bases, and 9 bases lay outside the gene matches. The germline CDR1 and CDR2 sequences are SGHAT and FQNNGV. The CDR3 region is CASSQGLAGGPRNEQFF. The CDR3 region has the DNA TGTGCCAGCAGCCAAGGACTAGCGGGAGGGCCAAGAAATGAGCAGTTCTTC.

The V call is TRBV18, the J call TRBJ2-5, with 9 bases matching TRBD1. Trimming at V came to 5 bases and at J to 4 bases, leaving 5 bases not matched to a gene. Germline V gene lookup returns CDR1 KGHSH and CDR2 LQKENI. The CDR3 is made up of 14 amino acids. The CDR3 loop is CASSRQGVGETQYF. CDR3 nucleotides: TGTGCCAGCTCAAGACAGGGGGTTGGAGAGACCCAGTACTTC.

The J gene is TRBJ1-1, the V gene TRBV25-1, with D uncertain. V was cut by 10 bases and J by 3 bases, with 15 bases left in between. From germline, CDR1 is MGHDK and CDR2 SYGVNS. There are 13 residues in the CDR3. CDR3 in DNA: TGTGCCACCAGGAGGGTTGGCGACACTGAAGCTTTCTTT. Its protein is CATRRVGDTEAFF.

This clone has a single count. V is TRBV7-9 and J is TRBJ2-6; D uncertain. The CDR3 consists of 13 residues. CDR1 SEHNR and CDR2 FQNEAQ come from the germline V gene (reference sequence). Trimming took off 7 bases at V and 0 bases at J, with 4 bases between the two ends. The CDR3 reads CASTHSGANVLTF. Here the CDR3 DNA reads TGTGCCAGCACCCACTCTGGGGCCAACGTCCTGACTTTC.

The chain uses TRBV6-6 and TRBJ1-2; D is uncertain. The CDR3 has 10 amino acids. V lost 5 bases and J 6 bases, leaving 4 bases between the germline ends. Germline CDR1 MNHNY, CDR2 SVGAGI (reference sequence). Here the CDR3 DNA reads TGTGCCAGCAGTCGAGATGGCTACACCTTC. Translating gives CASSRDGYTF.

The chain links TRBV2 to TRBJ1-3; D gene ambiguous. The V gene's germline CDR1 is SNHLY and CDR2 FYNNEI. This CDR3 comprises 17 residues. The CDR3 sequence: CGFLALNPGKSGNTIYF. DNA of the CDR3: TGTGGCTTTCTGGCCTTAAACCCGGGGAAGTCTGGAAACACCATATATTTT.

This rearrangement joins TRBV7-9 to TRBJ1-2, with 8 bases lining up with TRBD1. Germline loops: CDR1 SEHNR, CDR2 FQNEAQ (reference sequence). The CDR3 consists of 15 residues. V lost 5 bases to trimming and J lost 5 bases; unmatched junction nucleotides: 10. The CDR3 loop reads CASSKRPGGEYGYTF. The DNA for the CDR3 is TGTGCCAGCAGCAAAAGACCAGGGGGCGAGTATGGCTACACCTTC.

The chain joins TRBV9 to TRBJ2-1, with D perhaps TRBD2 (5 bases). This CDR3 comprises 17 residues. With 1 base removed from V and 1 base from J, the gap between germline ends came to 15 bases. Germline CDR1 reads SGDLS; CDR2 reads YYNGEE. CDR3 sequence reads: CASSVRLGAASYNEQFF. In DNA form, the CDR3 reads TGTGCCAGCAGCGTAAGGCTCGGAGCGGCGTCCTACAATGAGCAGTTCTTC.

In this sample, this clone turned up once. This chain links TRBV9 with TRBJ1-1; TRBD1 matches at 8 bases. V was clipped by 4 bases and J by 5 bases; unmatched bases: 10. The germline CDR1 and CDR2 sequences are SGDLS and YYNGEE. This CDR3 is built from 15 residues. The CDR3: CASSPRTGLGTEAFF. The CDR3 DNA reads TGTGCCAGCAGCCCGCGGACAGGGCTGGGGACTGAAGCTTTCTTT.

V and J are TRBV18 and TRBJ1-1, with D perhaps TRBD1 (5 bases). This CDR3 is 16 amino acids long. The germline CDR1 and CDR2 sequences are KGHSH and LQKENI. Trimming took off 5 bases at V and 0 bases at J, with 16 bases between the two ends. The CDR3 is CASSAGGRIVNTEAFF. The CDR3 nucleotides are TGTGCCAGCTCAGCGGGGGGAAGGATAGTGAACACTGAAGCTTTCTTT.

The chain uses TRBV25-1 and TRBJ2-1; 9 bases align to TRBD1. The CDR3 loop spans 14 amino acids. V shed 4 bases, J shed 9 bases, and the junction held 7 bases outside the gene matches. Germline assignment: CDR1 MGHDK and CDR2 SYGVNS. CDR3 bases: TGTGCCAGCAGTGCCTCCGGGACAGGGTTTGAGCAGTTCTTC. This translates into CASSASGTGFEQFF.

This chain links TRBV5-1 with TRBJ2-3; 8 bases are a match to TRBD2. Unmatched junction bases numbered 15, after V lost 0 bases and J lost 6 bases. Germline loops: CDR1 SGHRS, CDR2 YFSETQ. The CDR3 extends over 18 amino acids. The CDR3 region is CASSLGLPGRVGEDTQYF. DNA for the CDR3: TGCGCCAGCAGCTTGGGTCTTCCCGGGAGGGTTGGTGAGGATACGCAGTATTTT.

The chain couples TRBV6-1 to TRBJ1-2; no firm D call. CDR1 MNHNS and CDR2 SASEGT come from the germline V gene. The CDR3 runs to 12 residues. V lost 6 bases and J 3 bases, leaving 8 bases between the germline ends. The CDR3, as DNA: TGTGCCAGCAGCCGACAAGACTATGGCTACACCTTC. Translation: CASSRQDYGYTF.

The CDR3 nucleotides read TGTGCAACCGGGACAGGGGAGAACGAGCAGTACTTC. It translates to CATGTGENEQYF. The rearrangement uses TRBV5-3 and TRBJ2-7; 10 positions match TRBD1. TRBV5-3 counts as an open reading frame of uncertain function. CDR3 length: 12 amino acids.

The V and J genes are TRBV11-3 and TRBJ2-7, with 8 positions matching TRBD2. V was clipped by 5 bases and J by 4 bases; unmatched bases: 7. Germline-derived CDR1 and CDR2 are SGHNT and YENEEA. The CDR3 consists of 14 residues. The DNA of the CDR3 is TGTGCCAGCAGCCGGGAGGGGTTCGTATACGAGCAGTACTTC. Its translation: CASSREGFVYEQYF.

The genes are TRBV4-2 and TRBJ1-1, with 7 bases lining up with TRBD1. This CDR3 comprises 16 residues. V trimming: 4 bases; J trimming: 0 bases; junction bases outside the gene matches: 8. Germline V gene lookup returns CDR1 LGHNA and CDR2 YNFKEQ. The CDR3 region has the DNA TGTGCCAGCAGCCGCCAACCCACAGGGGTGAACACTGAAGCTTTCTTT. It encodes CASSRQPTGVNTEAFF.

V and J are TRBV14 and TRBJ1-2; the match to TRBD1 covers 7 bases. CDR3 length equals 13 residues. In germline, CDR1 is SGHDN, CDR2 FVKESK. J was trimmed by 5 bases and V by 4 bases; bases with no gene match: 4. The CDR3 sequence is CASSPGQTYGYTF. CDR3 DNA sequence: TGTGCCAGCAGCCCGGGACAGACTTATGGCTACACCTTC.

This chain links TRBV7-9 with TRBJ2-1; TRBD2 matches 7 bases. Germline V gene lookup returns CDR1 SEHNR and CDR2 FQNEAQ (reference sequence). There are 16 residues in the CDR3. The V and J ends lost 5 bases and 4 bases, in that order; junction bases with no gene match: 11. CDR3 region: CASSTSGTTKYNEQFF. The CDR3 region has the DNA TGTGCCAGCAGCACATCCGGGACTACCAAATACAATGAGCAGTTCTTC.

V and J are TRBV4-2 and TRBJ2-5; TRBD1 matches 8 bases. Germline lookup yields CDR1 LGHNA and CDR2 YNFKEQ. V lost 4 bases and J lost 4; bases outside the gene matches: 2. This CDR3 contains 13 residues. This chain's CDR3 is CASSRDRGETQYF. The CDR3 DNA sequence: TGTGCCAGCAGCCGAGACAGGGGAGAGACCCAGTACTTC.

The V gene is TRBV7-9, the J gene TRBJ1-2; D might be TRBD1 (5 bases). The CDR3 runs 13 residues. Germline V gene data show CDR1 as SEHNR and CDR2 as FQNEAQ (reference sequence). Trimming stripped 5 bases from V and 6 bases from J, with 13 bases between. The CDR3 coding sequence is TGTGCCAGCAGCCTCATCACGGGGGATGGCTACACCTTC. Encoded protein: CASSLITGDGYTF.

This chain links TRBV19 with TRBJ2-7; the match to TRBD1 covers 7 bases. V dropped 2 bases and J dropped 6; count of bases not matched to a gene: 4. The V gene's germline CDR1 is LNHDA and CDR2 SQIVND (reference sequence). This CDR3 has 13 residues. The CDR3 DNA reads TGTGCCAGTAGTATAAAAAGACAGGGCGAGCAGTACTTC. It codes for CASSIKRQGEQYF. The full variable domain, rest sourced from reference TRBV19 and TRBJ2-7, is DGGITQSPKYLFRKEGQNVTLSCEQNLNHDAMYWYRQDPGQGLRLIYYSQIVNDFQKGDIAEGYSVSREKKESFPLTVTSAQKNPTAFYLCASSIKRQGEQYFGPGTRLTVT.